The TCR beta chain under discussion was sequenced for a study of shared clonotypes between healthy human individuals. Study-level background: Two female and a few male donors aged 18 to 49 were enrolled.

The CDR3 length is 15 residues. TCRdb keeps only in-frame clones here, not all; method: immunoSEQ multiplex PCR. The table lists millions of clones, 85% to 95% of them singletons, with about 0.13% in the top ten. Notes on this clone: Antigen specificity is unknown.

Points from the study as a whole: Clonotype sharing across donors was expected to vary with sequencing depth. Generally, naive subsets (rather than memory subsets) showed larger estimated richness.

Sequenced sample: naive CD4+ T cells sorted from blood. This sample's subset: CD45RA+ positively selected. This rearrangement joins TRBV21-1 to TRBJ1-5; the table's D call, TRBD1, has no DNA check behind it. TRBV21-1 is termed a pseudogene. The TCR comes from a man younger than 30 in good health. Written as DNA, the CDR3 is TGTGCCAGCAGCATGGGGACAGGGAGCAATCAGCCCCAGCATTTT. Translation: CASSMGTGSNQPQHF.